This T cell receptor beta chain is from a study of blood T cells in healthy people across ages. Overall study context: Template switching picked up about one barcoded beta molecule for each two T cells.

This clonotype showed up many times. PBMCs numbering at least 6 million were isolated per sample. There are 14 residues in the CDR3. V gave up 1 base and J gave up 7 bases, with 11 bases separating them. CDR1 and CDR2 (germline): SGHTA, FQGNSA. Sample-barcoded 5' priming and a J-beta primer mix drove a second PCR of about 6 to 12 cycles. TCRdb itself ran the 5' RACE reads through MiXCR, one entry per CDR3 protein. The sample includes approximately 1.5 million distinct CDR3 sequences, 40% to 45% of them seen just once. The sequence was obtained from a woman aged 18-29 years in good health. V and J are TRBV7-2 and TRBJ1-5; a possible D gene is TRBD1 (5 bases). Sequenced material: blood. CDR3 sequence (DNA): TGTGCCAGCAGCTTAGGGGACGGGTCACAGCCCCAGCATTTT. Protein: CASSLGDGSQPQHF.